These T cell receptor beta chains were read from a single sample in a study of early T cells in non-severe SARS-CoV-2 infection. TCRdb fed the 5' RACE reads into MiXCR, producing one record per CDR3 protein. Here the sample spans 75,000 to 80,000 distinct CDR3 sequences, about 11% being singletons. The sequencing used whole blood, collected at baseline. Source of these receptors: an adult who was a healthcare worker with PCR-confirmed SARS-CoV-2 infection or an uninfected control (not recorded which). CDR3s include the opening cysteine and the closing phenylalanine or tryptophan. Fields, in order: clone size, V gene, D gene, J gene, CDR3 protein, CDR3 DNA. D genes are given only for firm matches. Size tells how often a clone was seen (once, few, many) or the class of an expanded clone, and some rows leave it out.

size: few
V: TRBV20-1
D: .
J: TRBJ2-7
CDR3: CSARRGGTGAYEQYF
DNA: TGCAGTGCTAGACGTGGGGGGACGGGAGCCTACGAGCAGTACTTC

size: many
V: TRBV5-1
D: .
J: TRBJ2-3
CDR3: CASSSMGWSDTQYF
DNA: TGCGCCAGCAGCTCGATGGGGTGGTCAGATACGCAGTATTTT

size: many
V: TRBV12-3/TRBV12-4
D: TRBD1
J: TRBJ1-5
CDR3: CASSTGGAGNQPQHF
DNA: TGTGCCAGCAGTACAGGGGGCGCGGGCAATCAGCCCCAGCATTTT

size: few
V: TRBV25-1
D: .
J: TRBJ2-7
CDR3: CASSDNREQYF
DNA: TGTGCCAGCAGTGATAACAGAGAGCAGTACTTC

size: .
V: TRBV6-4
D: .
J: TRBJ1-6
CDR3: CASSVFLASPLHF
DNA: TGTGCCAGCAGTGTCTTCCTCGCCTCACCCCTCCACTTT

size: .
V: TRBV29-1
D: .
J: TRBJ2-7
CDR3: CSVGGLGKNYEQYF
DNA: TGCAGCGTTGGGGGACTTGGGAAGAACTACGAGCAGTACTTC

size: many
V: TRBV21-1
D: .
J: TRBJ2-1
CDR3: CASSEPGTPYSYNEQFF
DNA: TGTGCCAGCAGCGAACCCGGGACACCCTACTCCTACAATGAGCAGTTCTTC

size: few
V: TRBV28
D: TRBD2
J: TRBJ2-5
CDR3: CASSDPAAGGQETQYF
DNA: TGTGCCAGCAGCGACCCCGCAGCCGGGGGGCAAGAGACCCAGTACTTC

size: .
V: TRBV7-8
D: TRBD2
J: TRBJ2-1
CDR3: CASSLFLGTRDNEQFF
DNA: TGTGCCAGCAGCTTATTCTTGGGGACTAGGGACAATGAGCAGTTCTTC

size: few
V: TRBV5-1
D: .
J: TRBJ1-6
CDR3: CASSLNTDNSPLHF
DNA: TGCGCCAGCAGCTTGAACACGGATAATTCACCCCTCCACTTT

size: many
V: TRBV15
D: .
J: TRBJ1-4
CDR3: CATSRVGNEIEKLFF
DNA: TGTGCCACCAGCAGAGTTGGGAATGAGATTGAAAAACTGTTTTTT

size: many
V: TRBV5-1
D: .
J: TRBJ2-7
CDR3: CASSLGDTNLNEQYF
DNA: TGCGCCAGCAGCTTAGGGGACACCAACCTAAACGAGCAGTACTTC

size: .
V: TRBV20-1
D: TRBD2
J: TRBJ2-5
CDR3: CSVGGGAIGRETQYF
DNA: TGCAGTGTCGGCGGGGGGGCGATTGGTAGGGAGACCCAGTACTTC

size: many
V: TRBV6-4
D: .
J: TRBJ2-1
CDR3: CASSDSPDFGDEQFF
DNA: TGTGCCAGCAGTGACTCACCCGACTTTGGGGATGAGCAGTTCTTC

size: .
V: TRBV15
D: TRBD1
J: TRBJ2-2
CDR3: CATSPGGPGELFF
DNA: TGTGCCACCAGCCCAGGGGGACCCGGGGAGCTGTTTTTT

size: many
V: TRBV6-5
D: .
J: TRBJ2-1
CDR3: CASSYSRGSGEQFF
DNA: TGTGCCAGCAGTTACTCGAGAGGGTCGGGTGAGCAGTTCTTC

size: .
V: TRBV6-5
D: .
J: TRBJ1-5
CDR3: CASSADRAPNQPQHF
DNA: TGTGCCAGCAGTGCGGACAGAGCGCCCAATCAGCCCCAGCATTTT

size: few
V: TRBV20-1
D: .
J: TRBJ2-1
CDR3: CSARRFGGLGNEQFF
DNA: TGCAGTGCTAGGCGTTTCGGGGGTCTAGGTAATGAGCAGTTCTTC

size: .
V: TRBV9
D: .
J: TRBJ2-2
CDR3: CASSVGDLTGELFF
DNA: TGTGCCAGCAGCGTTGGGGACCTCACCGGGGAGCTGTTTTTT

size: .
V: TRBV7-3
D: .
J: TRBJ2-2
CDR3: CASSSGTPLGELFF
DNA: TGTGCCAGCAGCTCCGGGACTCCCCTAGGGGAGCTGTTTTTT

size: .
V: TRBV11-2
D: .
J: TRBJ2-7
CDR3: CASSLEAGSYDEQYF
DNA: TGTGCCAGCAGCTTAGAGGCTGGGAGTTACGACGAGCAGTACTTC

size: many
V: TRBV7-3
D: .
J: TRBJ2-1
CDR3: CASSLEANNEQFF
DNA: TGTGCCAGCAGCTTAGAAGCAAACAATGAGCAGTTCTTC

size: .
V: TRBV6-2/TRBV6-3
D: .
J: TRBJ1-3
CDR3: CASRTPTAYSGNTIYF
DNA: TGTGCCAGCAGAACACCGACAGCGTACTCTGGAAACACCATATATTTT

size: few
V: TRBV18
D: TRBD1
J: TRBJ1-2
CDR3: CASSPGQGINYGYTF
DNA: TGTGCCAGCTCACCGGGACAGGGGATCAACTATGGCTACACCTTC

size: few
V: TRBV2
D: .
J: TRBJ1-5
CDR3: CASKSQGVSNQPQHF
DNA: TGTGCCAGCAAATCGCAGGGCGTTAGCAATCAGCCCCAGCATTTT

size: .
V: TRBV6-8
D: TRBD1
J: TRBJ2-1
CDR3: CASSNGLGTGIYNEQFF
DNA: TGTGCCAGCAGTAATGGGCTTGGGACAGGTATCTACAATGAGCAGTTCTTC

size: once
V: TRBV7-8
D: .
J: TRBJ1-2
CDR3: CASSPINFNYGDTF
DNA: TGTGCCAGCAGCCCGATTAACTTTAACTATGGCGACACCTTC

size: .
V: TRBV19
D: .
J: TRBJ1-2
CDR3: CALLGGPDGYTF
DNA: TGTGCCCTGCTTGGGGGGCCGGATGGCTACACCTTC

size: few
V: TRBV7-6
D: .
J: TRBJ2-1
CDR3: CASSPDRNNEQFF
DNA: TGTGCCAGCAGCCCCGACAGGAACAATGAGCAGTTCTTC

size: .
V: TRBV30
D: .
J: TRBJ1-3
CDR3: CAWKNGNTIYF
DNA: TGTGCCTGGAAGAACGGAAACACCATATATTTT

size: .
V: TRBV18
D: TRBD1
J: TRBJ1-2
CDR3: CASSPGDSFYGYTF
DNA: TGTGCCAGCTCACCAGGGGACAGCTTCTATGGCTACACCTTC

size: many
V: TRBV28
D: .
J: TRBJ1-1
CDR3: CASSMNTEAFF
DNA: TGTGCCAGCAGTATGAACACTGAAGCTTTCTTT